Below, 13 T cell receptor beta chains from the same sample are listed, as sequenced in a study of T cells after yellow fever vaccination. TCRdb recomputed calls from the 5' RACE reads with MiXCR, one row per CDR3 protein. The sample has 340,000 or so distinct CDR3 sequences; about an eighth are singletons. Source: CD4+ T cells sorted from PBMCs, taken 15 days after the yellow fever booster vaccination. Receptor source: a man between 18 and 29 years old who received the YFV17D yellow fever vaccine.

The rearrangement uses TRBV9 and TRBJ1-2; 9 positions agree with TRBD1. With 0 bases clipped from V and 5 bases from J, the junction kept 8 bases outside the gene matches. Germline CDR1 is SGDLS and CDR2 is YYNGEE. The CDR3 covers 16 residues. The CDR3: CASSVGGTGSKYGYTF. The CDR3 DNA reads as TGTGCCAGCAGCGTAGGGGGGACAGGGTCGAAGTATGGCTACACCTTC.

V and J are TRBV27 and TRBJ1-5; D is ambiguous. The CDR3 loop spans 19 amino acids. The germline CDR1 and CDR2 sequences are MNHEY and SMNVEV (reference sequence). V dropped 2 bases and J dropped 4 bases, with 24 bases sitting between them. The CDR3 DNA sequence: TGTGCCAGCAGTTTAAGGCTTTTCGGGCCCCCCAACCCAAATCAGCCCCAGCATTTT. Translation: CASSLRLFGPPNPNQPQHF.

The genes are TRBV28 and TRBJ2-7, with D tentatively TRBD1 (6 bases). Trimming stripped 10 bases from V and 0 bases from J, with 13 bases between. The germline V gene encodes CDR1 MDHEN and CDR2 SYDVKM. The CDR3 sequence is 13 residues long. CDR3 loop: CATSSGASYEQYV. CDR3 DNA sequence: TGTGCCACTTCTTCAGGGGCCTCCTACGAGCAGTACGTC.

The genes are TRBV2 and TRBJ1-4; possible D gene TRBD1, 5 bases. This CDR3 contains 15 residues. Trimming pared 6 bases from V and 0 bases from J, leaving 11 bases between. CDR1 is SNHLY and CDR2 is FYNNEI in the germline V gene. CDR3 residues: CASSTIGATNEKLFF. CDR3 bases: TGTGCCAGCAGCACTATAGGGGCAACTAATGAAAAACTGTTTTTT. Full variable domain (outside the CDR3, taken from reference TRBV2 and TRBJ1-4): EPEVTQTPSHQVTQMGQEVILRCVPISNHLYFYWYRQILGQKVEFLVSFYNNEISEKSEIFDDQFSVERPDGSNFTLKIRSTKLEDSAMYFCASSTIGATNEKLFFGSGTQLSVL.

This clonotype was observed many times. The gene calls are TRBV6-6 and TRBJ2-7; 12 bases match TRBD1. V lost 2 bases and J lost 6; bases outside the gene matches: 2. Germline CDR1 and CDR2: MNHNY and SVGAGI (reference sequence). The CDR3 is 14 amino acids. CDR3 loop: CASSYGTGGSEQYF. In DNA form, the CDR3 reads TGTGCCAGCAGTTACGGGACAGGGGGCTCCGAGCAGTACTTC.

The chain couples TRBV4-2 to TRBJ2-5; TRBD1 might be the D (5 bases). V was cut by 0 bases and J by 2 bases, with 7 bases left in between. There are 14 residues in the CDR3. Germline-derived CDR1 and CDR2 are LGHNA and YNFKEQ. CDR3 coding DNA: TGTGCCAGCAGCCAAGAACAGGTTCAAGAGACCCAGTACTTC. Translated, it gives CASSQEQVQETQYF.

The V and J genes are TRBV6-5 and TRBJ2-6; TRBD1 matches 10 bases. The CDR3 is 16 residues long. V dropped 7 bases and J dropped 2; count of bases not matched to a gene: 5. Looked up from germline, CDR1 is MNHEY and CDR2 is SVGAGI. DNA of the CDR3: TGTGCCAGCACCCGACAGGGGGCGGCTGGGGCCAACGTCCTGACTTTC. Its protein product is CASTRQGAAGANVLTF.

This clonotype was recorded a few times. The chain recombines TRBV30 with TRBJ2-2, with D perhaps matching TRBD2 (5 bases). There are 12 residues in the CDR3. Between the trimmed V and J ends, which lost 2 bases and 5 bases, there was a span of 6 bases. Germline V CDR1 and CDR2: GTSNPN, SVGIG (reference sequence). The CDR3 protein is CAWSRGTGELFF. CDR3 in DNA: TGTGCCTGGAGTCGAGGGACCGGGGAGCTGTTTTTT.

This chain uses TRBV27 with TRBJ1-5, with D perhaps matching TRBD1 (5 bases). The germline gives CDR1 MNHEY, CDR2 SMNVEV (reference sequence). The CDR3 is 16 amino acids. The V gene lost 6 bases and the J gene lost 0 bases, with 15 bases spanning the gap. This CDR3 is CASSRDVYGSNQPQHF. The CDR3 nucleotides are TGTGCCAGCAGCCGGGACGTGTATGGTAGCAATCAGCCCCAGCATTTT.

This chain links TRBV4-3 with TRBJ2-7; 9 bases are a match to TRBD1. CDR1 and CDR2 (germline): LGHNA, YSLEER. The CDR3 extends over 15 amino acids. Trimming removed 1 base from V and 3 bases from J; junction bases left unmatched: 4. CDR3 in amino acids: CASSQVPGQGYEQYF. The CDR3 coding sequence is TGCGCCAGCAGCCAAGTTCCGGGACAGGGCTACGAGCAGTACTTC.

The J gene is TRBJ1-4, the V gene TRBV5-1, with unresolved D. Deletions cut 4 bases from V and 0 bases from J, with 10 bases between. The CDR3 contains 15 residues. Looked up from germline, CDR1 is SGHRS and CDR2 is YFSETQ. In nucleotides, the CDR3 is TGCGCCAGCAGCAGCTACGGAGCAACTAATGAAAAACTGTTTTTT. Encoded protein: CASSSYGATNEKLFF.

There are many counts of this clonotype. This chain links TRBV5-1 with TRBJ2-1, with D possibly called TRBD1 or TRBD2 (5 bases each). The CDR3 covers 15 residues. CDR1 is SGHRS and CDR2 is YFSETQ in the germline V gene. Trimming took off 4 bases at V and 9 bases at J, with 20 bases between the two ends. CDR3 nucleotides: TGCGCCAGCAGCCCTGACTATGTGGAGCAGGGTGAGCAGTTCTTC. This codes for CASSPDYVEQGEQFF.

V is TRBV20-1 and J is TRBJ2-3; TRBD1 matches at 7 bases. Germline V CDR1 and CDR2: DFQATT, SNEGSKA (reference sequence). This CDR3 has 12 residues. V shed 6 bases and J 4 bases; nucleotides not matched to a gene: 4. The CDR3 loop reads CSAADRADTQYF. CDR3 DNA sequence: TGCAGTGCCGCAGACAGGGCAGATACGCAGTATTTT.